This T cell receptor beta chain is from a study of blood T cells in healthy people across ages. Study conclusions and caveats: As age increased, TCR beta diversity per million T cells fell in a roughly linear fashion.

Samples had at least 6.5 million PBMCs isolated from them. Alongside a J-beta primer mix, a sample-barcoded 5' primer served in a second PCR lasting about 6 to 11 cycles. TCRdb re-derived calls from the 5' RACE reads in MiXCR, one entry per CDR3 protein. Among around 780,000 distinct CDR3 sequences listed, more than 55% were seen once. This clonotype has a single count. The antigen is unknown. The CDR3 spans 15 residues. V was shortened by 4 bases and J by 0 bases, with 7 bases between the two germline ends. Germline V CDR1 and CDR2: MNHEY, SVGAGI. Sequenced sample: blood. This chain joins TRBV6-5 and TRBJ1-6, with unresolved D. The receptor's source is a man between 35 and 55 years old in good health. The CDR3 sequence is CASSSASSYNSPLHF. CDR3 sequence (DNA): TGTGCCAGCAGTTCCGCAAGCTCCTATAATTCACCCCTCCACTTT.